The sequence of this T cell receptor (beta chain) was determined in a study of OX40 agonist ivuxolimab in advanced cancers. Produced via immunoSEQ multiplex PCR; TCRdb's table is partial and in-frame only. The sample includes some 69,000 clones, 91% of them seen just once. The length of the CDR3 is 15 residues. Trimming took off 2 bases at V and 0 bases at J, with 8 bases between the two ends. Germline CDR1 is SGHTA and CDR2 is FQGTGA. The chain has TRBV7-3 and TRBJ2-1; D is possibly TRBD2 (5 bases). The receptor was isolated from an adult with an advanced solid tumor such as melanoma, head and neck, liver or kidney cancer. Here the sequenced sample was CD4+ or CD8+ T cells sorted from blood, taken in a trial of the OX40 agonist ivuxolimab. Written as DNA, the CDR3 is TGTGCCAGCAGCTTAGAGCGGAGCTCCTACAATGAGCAGTTCTTC. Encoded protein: CASSLERSSYNEQFF. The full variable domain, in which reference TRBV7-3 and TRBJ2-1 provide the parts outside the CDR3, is GAGVSQTPSNKVTEKGKYVELRCDPISGHTALYWYRQSLGQGPEFLIYFQGTGAADDSGLPNDRFFAVRPEGSVSTLKIQRTERGDSAVYLCASSLERSSYNEQFFGPGTRLTVL.